Following are 9 T cell receptor beta chains from one sample sequenced in a study of T cell repertoires in cytomegalovirus infection (dated by TCRdb to the late 2010s). The treatment or condition label, as the study defines it: in vitro stimulation with specific CMV peptide epitopes to enrich CMV-specific T cells. For sequencing, an Illumina HiSeq 1500 was employed. TCRdb ran its own pipeline on the public reads, namely fastp trimming at Q25 and MiXCR clone calling, and kept in-frame beta chains. Rows are combined by CDR3 protein, so each entry shows the most common genes and DNA. A total of around 570,000 distinct CDR3 sequences appear in this sample, around two fifths of them only once. The ten largest clones capture 48% of the sample. These receptors lack a known antigen. The sample here was cultured PBMCs, taken from culture after CMV antigen stimulation. These TCRs come from a human donor in good health (CMV status not recorded). Some clones in this sample may be carry-over from other donors' samples.

This chain joins TRBV2 and TRBJ1-1; D is perhaps TRBD1 (5 bases). Trimming shortened V by 11 bases and J by 4 bases, and 14 bases separated the two germline ends. This CDR3 is built from 12 residues. Germline CDR1 and CDR2: SNHLY and FYNNEI. CDR3 amino acids: CAGSRDFTEAFF. CDR3 nucleotide sequence: TGTGCCGGATCCCGGGACTTCACTGAAGCTTTCTTT.

V is TRBV28 and J is TRBJ1-4, with a tentative D call TRBD1 (5 bases). The germline V gene has CDR1 MDHEN and CDR2 SYDVKM. This CDR3 contains 12 residues. Deletions cut 7 bases from V and 16 bases from J, with 19 bases between. CDR3 coding DNA: TGTGCCAGCAACCAAGGATTGGACAAAAAGTTTTTT. Its protein is CASNQGLDKKFF.

The V and J genes are TRBV12-3 or TRBV12-4 and TRBJ2-7; possible D gene TRBD2, 6 bases. The CDR3 covers 14 residues. Trimming stripped 6 bases from V and 3 bases from J, with 15 bases between. The CDR3 reads CASSGFGRYYEQYF. CDR3 DNA sequence: TGTGCCAGCAGCGGGTTTGGGAGGTACTACGAGCAGTACTTC.

In its sample, this clonotype was seen a few times. The chain uses TRBV6-2 or TRBV6-3 and TRBJ2-5; no firm D call. This CDR3 is built from 12 residues. The germline V and J ends were trimmed by 7 bases and 5 bases, with 11 bases remaining between them. Germline loops: CDR1 MNHEY, CDR2 SVGEGT. CDR3 residues: CASTTKSETQYF. CDR3 bases: TGTGCCAGCACCACGAAGTCCGAGACCCAGTACTTC.

The V and J genes are TRBV6-1 and TRBJ2-5; possible D gene TRBD2, 6 bases. Germline CDR1 is MNHNS and CDR2 is SASEGT. V lost 1 base, J lost 0 bases, and 12 bases lay in between. This CDR3 is 16 amino acids long. CDR3 in amino acids: CASSEGRRGYQETQYF. CDR3 nucleotide sequence: TGTGCCAGCAGTGAAGGTCGACGGGGGTACCAAGAGACCCAGTACTTC.

This clonotype appeared a few times. The chain has TRBV7-9 and TRBJ2-1; TRBD2 agrees at 9 bases. Germline CDR1 is SEHNR and CDR2 is FQNEAQ (reference sequence). Trimming cost V 4 bases and J 7 bases; bases outside gene matches: 8. This CDR3 spans 15 amino acids. DNA for the CDR3: TGTGCCAGCAGCTCACCGGGACTAGCTCGGAATGAGCAGTTCTTC. This translates into CASSSPGLARNEQFF.

Regarding this clonotype: This may come from a read error, since a much larger clone is one base off. The V gene is TRBV7-2, the J gene TRBJ2-7; tentatively, D is TRBD1 or TRBD2 (5 bases each). The V end lost 2 bases, the J end lost 5 bases, and 7 bases lay between the germline ends. The germline gives CDR1 SGHTA, CDR2 FQGNSA. The CDR3 has 12 residues. In DNA form, the CDR3 reads TGTGCCAGCAGCTTATGGGGGAACGAGCAGTACTTC. It codes for CASSLWGNEQYF.

This clonotype showed up just a few times. This sequence joins TRBV15 and TRBJ1-5; D ambiguous. The V gene's germline CDR1 is LNHNV and CDR2 YYDKDF (reference sequence). CDR3 size: 13 residues. V lost 5 bases and J 4 bases, leaving 9 bases between the germline ends. In DNA, the CDR3 is TGTGCCACCAGCTCTAGCCCTAATCAGCCCCAGCATTTT. It yields the protein CATSSSPNQPQHF.

The chain links TRBV3-1 to TRBJ2-5; D possibly corresponds to TRBD2 (5 bases). Looked up from germline, CDR1 is LGHDT and CDR2 is YNNKEL (reference sequence). This CDR3 has 15 residues. The ends were cut back, 2 bases at V and 4 bases at J, with 14 bases in the middle. CDR3 in DNA: TGTGCCAGCAGCCAATCGGAGATCCGGGGAGAGACCCAGTACTTC. Its protein is CASSQSEIRGETQYF.